These 20 T cell receptor beta chains came from one sample sequenced in a study of beta chain features in type 1 diabetes. As every portion of the isolated RNA was reverse transcribed, the sequencing read expressed TCRB transcripts. Method: immunoSEQ multiplex PCR; TCRdb's copy keeps in-frame clones and lacks some. The table lists more than 300,000 clones, roughly an eighth of them singletons. Sample: naive CD4+ T cells from blood. These receptors were taken from a man younger than 35 in good health.

This chain joins TRBV5-1 and TRBJ2-3; D is ambiguous. The V gene lost 0 bases and the J gene lost 0 bases, with 11 bases spanning the gap. Germline lookup yields CDR1 SGHRS and CDR2 YFSETQ. The CDR3 has 16 amino acids. The CDR3 coding sequence is TGCGCCAGCAGCTTGGGCGCGCGGAGTAGCACAGATACGCAGTATTTT. This translates into CASSLGARSSTDTQYF.

The chain couples TRBV5-1 to TRBJ1-2; D ambiguous. V lost 0 bases, J lost 0 bases, and 24 bases lay in between. CDR1 SGHRS and CDR2 YFSETQ come from the germline V gene. This CDR3 has 20 amino acids. As DNA, the CDR3 is TGCGCCAGCAGCTTGGCCGGACGCCCGGGAACCCATTTGACTAACTATGGCTACACCTTC. It yields the protein CASSLAGRPGTHLTNYGYTF.

This clone was observed a few times. The V call is TRBV9, the J call TRBJ2-1; 11 nucleotides align to TRBD1. Germline trimming cut 0 bases from V and 4 bases from J; bases unmatched to any gene: 12. Germline V gene data show CDR1 as SGDLS and CDR2 as YYNGEE. The CDR3 runs to 19 residues. CDR3 loop: CASSVAPWTGGAGYNEQFF. The CDR3 region has the DNA TGTGCCAGCAGCGTAGCCCCCTGGACAGGGGGCGCGGGATACAATGAGCAGTTCTTC.

This clone showed up just a few times. This chain uses TRBV10-3 with TRBJ1-2; D call uncertain. CDR3 length: 13 amino acids. V shed 0 bases and J shed 8 bases, with 10 bases lying between them. Germline V CDR1 and CDR2: ENHRY, SYGVKD. The CDR3 sequence: CAISESWQSGYTF. CDR3 sequence (DNA): TGTGCCATCAGTGAGTCCTGGCAGTCAGGCTACACCTTC.

CDR3 sequence: CAARGGNSNQPQHF. The DNA for the CDR3 is TGTGCCGCTAGGGGGGGAAATAGCAATCAGCCCCAGCATTTT. The V gene is TRBV21-1, the J gene TRBJ1-5. TRBV21-1 constitutes a pseudogene. The CDR3 loop spans 14 amino acids.

Comment on this clone: A junction end diverges from the germline sequence, so it may reflect a read error. This chain joins TRBV18 and TRBJ2-7; 7 bases map to TRBD1. The CDR3 covers 14 residues. CDR1 is KGHSH and CDR2 is LQKENI in the germline V gene. The CDR3 DNA is TGTGCCAGCTCACCAGGACAGGTCTCCCACGAGCAGTACTTC. This translates into CASSPGQVSHEQYF.

The V gene is TRBV5-5, the J gene TRBJ1-5; maybe TRBD1 (6 bases). Trimming took off 4 bases at V and 0 bases at J, with 14 bases between the two ends. The CDR3 loop spans 16 amino acids. Germline CDR1 is SGHKS and CDR2 is YYEKEE (reference sequence). CDR3 loop: CASSGGGGSSNQPQHF. The CDR3 DNA reads TGTGCCAGCAGCGGGGGCGGGGGCAGTAGCAATCAGCCCCAGCATTTT.

This clone has a handful of counts. This rearrangement joins TRBV4-2 to TRBJ1-2, with 11 bases identical to TRBD1. The J segment lost 4 bases and the V segment lost 0 bases, leaving 4 bases of the junction unmatched. Germline CDR1 and CDR2: LGHNA and YNFKEQ. The CDR3 totals 16 residues. For the CDR3, the DNA is TGTGCCAGCAGCCAAGAAAAAGGACAGGGGGCCTATGGCTACACCTTC. It specifies CASSQEKGQGAYGYTF.

The chain recombines TRBV27 with TRBJ1-6; tentatively, D is TRBD1 (6 bases). The V gene's germline CDR1 is MNHEY and CDR2 SMNVEV (reference sequence). V was cut by 6 bases and J by 6 bases, with 15 bases left in between. The length of the CDR3 is 15 residues. The CDR3 here is CASRRPGQSNSPLHF. For the CDR3, the DNA is TGTGCCAGCAGACGACCGGGACAAAGTAATTCACCCCTCCACTTT.

The chain is built from TRBV7-2 and TRBJ2-5, with TRBD1 matching 10 bases. CDR3 length: 15 amino acids. V was pared by 5 bases and J by 5 bases, with 8 bases of the junction left unmatched. Per germline, CDR1 SGHTA and CDR2 FQGNSA. The CDR3: CASSTRQGAYETQYF. The CDR3 DNA is TGTGCCAGCAGCACGAGACAGGGGGCGTATGAGACCCAGTACTTC.

The gene calls are TRBV4-3 and TRBJ2-7, with no clear D. V was shortened by 0 bases and J by 2 bases, with 14 bases between the two germline ends. Germline CDR1 and CDR2: LGHNA and YSLEER. The CDR3 has 16 amino acids. The CDR3 DNA is TGCGCCAGCAGCCAAGATTACCCCCGGAGAACCTACGAGCAGTACTTC. Amino acids: CASSQDYPRRTYEQYF.

This clone was detected many times. The genes are TRBV28 and TRBJ2-1; the D gene is possibly TRBD2 (6 bases). Trimming pared 7 bases from V and 0 bases from J, leaving 10 bases between. CDR1 and CDR2 from the germline V gene are MDHEN and SYDVKM. This CDR3 region has 14 residues. The CDR3 sequence is CASTGDPSYNEQFF. The CDR3 nucleotides read TGTGCCAGCACGGGAGACCCCTCCTACAATGAGCAGTTCTTC. Looking up the rest from reference TRBV28 and TRBJ2-1 gives the full variable domain: DVKVTQSSRYLVKRTGEKVFLECVQDMDHENMFWYRQDPGLGLRLIYFSYDVKMKEKGDIPEGYSVSREKKERFSLILESASTNQTSMYLCASTGDPSYNEQFFGPGTRLTVL.

V is TRBV5-8 and J is TRBJ2-1; D is unresolved. This CDR3 has 11 residues. Germline loops: CDR1 SGHTS, CDR2 YDEGEE. The germline V and J ends were trimmed by 0 bases and 9 bases, with 4 bases remaining between them. CDR3: CASSLVREQFF. The CDR3 DNA follows: TGTGCCAGCAGCTTGGTTCGTGAGCAGTTCTTC.

This clone came up a few times. The rearrangement links TRBV6-1 to TRBJ1-3; the D is unclear. CDR1 MNHNS and CDR2 SASEGT come from the germline V gene. The CDR3 covers 12 residues. V dropped 1 base and J dropped 8 bases, with 6 bases sitting between them. The CDR3 spells CASSEDGDTIYF. DNA for the CDR3: TGTGCCAGCAGTGAAGACGGGGACACCATATATTTT.

This clone was detected only a few times. The rearrangement uses TRBV19 and TRBJ2-6, with a tentative D call TRBD2 (6 bases). CDR1 is LNHDA and CDR2 is SQIVND in the germline V gene (reference sequence). This CDR3 contains 15 residues. Trimming removed 7 bases from V and 0 bases from J, with 10 bases in between. As DNA, the CDR3 is TGTGCCAGTAACCCGGGGGACTCTGGGGCCAACGTCCTGACTTTC. Translated, it gives CASNPGDSGANVLTF.

The chain is built from TRBV25-1 and TRBJ2-5; 9 bases line up with TRBD2. The CDR3 has 15 residues. The V gene end was trimmed by 5 bases and the J gene end by 3 bases; junction bases not matched to a gene: 7. From germline, CDR1 is MGHDK and CDR2 SYGVNS. Written as DNA, the CDR3 is TGTGCCAGCAGTATAAGCGGGAGGTTGGAAGAGACCCAGTACTTC. It specifies CASSISGRLEETQYF.

This clone was observed a handful of times. V and J are TRBV29-1 and TRBJ1-4, with D unresolved. With 7 bases removed from V and 7 bases from J, the gap between germline ends came to 16 bases. The CDR3 spans 13 residues. Germline V gives CDR1 SQVTM, CDR2 ANQGSEA. The CDR3 here is CSATRVGSEKLFF. DNA of the CDR3: TGCAGCGCTACGAGGGTTGGCAGTGAAAAACTGTTTTTT.

This clone was seen a handful of times. The identical CDR3 is also encoded by other nucleotide sequences in the sample. V usage is TRBV28 and J usage is TRBJ2-7; D unclear. This CDR3 has 10 amino acids. The germline CDR1 and CDR2 sequences are MDHEN and SYDVKM. Deletions cut 5 bases from V and 3 bases from J, with 2 bases between. The CDR3 spells CASSHYEQYF. CDR3 nucleotides: TGTGCCAGCAGTCACTACGAGCAGTACTTC.

This clone has just a few counts. Here the CDR3 DNA reads TGTGCCAGCAGTTTTACAGATGAGCAGTACTTC. Translation: CASSFTDEQYF. The chain carries TRBV6-6 and TRBJ2-7; unclear D gene. The CDR3 runs to 11 residues. Germline V gives CDR1 MNHNY, CDR2 SVGAGI (reference sequence). V gave up 4 bases and J gave up 7 bases, with 8 bases separating them.

The chain joins TRBV30 to TRBJ2-3, with 13 bases aligning to TRBD2. V trimming: 1 base; J trimming: 1 base; junction bases outside the gene matches: 2. The CDR3 has 16 residues. Germline CDR1 and CDR2: GTSNPN and SVGIG (reference sequence). CDR3 sequence (DNA): TGTGCCTGGAGTGAACTAGCGGGAGGGGGCACAGATACGCAGTATTTT. It encodes CAWSELAGGGTDTQYF.